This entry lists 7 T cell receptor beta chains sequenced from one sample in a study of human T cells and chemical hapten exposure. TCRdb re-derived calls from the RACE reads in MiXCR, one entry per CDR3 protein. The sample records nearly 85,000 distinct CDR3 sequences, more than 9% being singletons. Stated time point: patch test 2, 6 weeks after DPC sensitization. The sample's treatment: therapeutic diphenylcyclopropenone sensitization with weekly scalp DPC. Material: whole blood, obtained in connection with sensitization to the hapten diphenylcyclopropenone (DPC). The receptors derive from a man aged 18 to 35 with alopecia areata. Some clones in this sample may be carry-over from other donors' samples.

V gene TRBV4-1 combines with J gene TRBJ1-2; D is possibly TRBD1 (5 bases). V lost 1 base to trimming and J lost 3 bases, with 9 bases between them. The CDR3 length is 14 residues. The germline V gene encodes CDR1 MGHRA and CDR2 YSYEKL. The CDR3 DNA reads TGCGCCAGCAGCCAAGTCTCCAGGGACTATGGCTACACCTTC. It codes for CASSQVSRDYGYTF.

The CDR3 loop reads CASSYRGATGELFF. The CDR3 coding sequence is TGTGCCAGCAGTTACAGGGGAGCCACCGGGGAGCTGTTTTTT. The chain recombines TRBV6-5 with TRBJ2-2, with D perhaps being TRBD1 or TRBD2 (5 bases each). Germline-derived CDR1 and CDR2 are MNHEY and SVGAGI. The CDR3 totals 14 residues. Between the trimmed V and J ends, which lost 2 bases and 4 bases, there was a span of 8 bases.

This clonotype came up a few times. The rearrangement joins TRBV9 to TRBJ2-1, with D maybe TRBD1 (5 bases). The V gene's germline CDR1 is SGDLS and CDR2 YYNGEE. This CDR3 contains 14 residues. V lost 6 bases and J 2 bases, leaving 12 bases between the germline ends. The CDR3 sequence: CASNTGPPYNEQFF. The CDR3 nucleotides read TGTGCCAGCAATACAGGTCCTCCCTACAATGAGCAGTTCTTC.

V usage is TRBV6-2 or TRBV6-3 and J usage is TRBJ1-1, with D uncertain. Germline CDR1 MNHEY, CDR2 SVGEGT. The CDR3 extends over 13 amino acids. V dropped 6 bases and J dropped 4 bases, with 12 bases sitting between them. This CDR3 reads CASSHPLRTEAFF. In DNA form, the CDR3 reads TGTGCCAGCAGCCACCCACTCCGCACTGAAGCTTTCTTT.

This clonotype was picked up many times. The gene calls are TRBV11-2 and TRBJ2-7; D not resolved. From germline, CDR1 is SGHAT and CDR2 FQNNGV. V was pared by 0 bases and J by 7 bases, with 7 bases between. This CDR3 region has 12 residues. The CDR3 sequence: CASSLDRQEQYF. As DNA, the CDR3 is TGTGCCAGCAGCTTAGACAGGCAGGAGCAGTACTTC. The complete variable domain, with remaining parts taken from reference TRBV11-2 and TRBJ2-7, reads EAGVAQSPRYKIIEKRQSVAFWCNPISGHATLYWYQQILGQGPKLLIQFQNNGVVDDSQLPKDRFSAERLKGVDSTLKIQPAKLEDSAVYLCASSLDRQEQYFGPGTRLTVT.

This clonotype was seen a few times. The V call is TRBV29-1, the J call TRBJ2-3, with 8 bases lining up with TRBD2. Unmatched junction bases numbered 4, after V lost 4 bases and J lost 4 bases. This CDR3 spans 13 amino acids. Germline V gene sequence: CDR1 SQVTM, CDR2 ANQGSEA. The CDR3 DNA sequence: TGCAGCGTTGTTGGGACTAGTTCAGATACGCAGTATTTT. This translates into CSVVGTSSDTQYF.

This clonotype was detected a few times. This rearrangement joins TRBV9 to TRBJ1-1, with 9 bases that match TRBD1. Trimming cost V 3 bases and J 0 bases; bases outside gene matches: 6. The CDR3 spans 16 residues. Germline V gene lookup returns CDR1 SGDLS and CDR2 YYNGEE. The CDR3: CASSAQGQGLNTEAFF. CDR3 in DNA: TGTGCCAGCAGCGCGCAGGGACAGGGCTTGAACACTGAAGCTTTCTTT.